Each of the 21 T cell receptor beta chains below was sequenced from the same sample in a study of CXCR3-negative and CXCR3-positive naive CD8 T cells. UMI-labeled 5' RACE yielded the TRB cDNA libraries. TCRdb reprocessed the 5' RACE reads and reports one entry per CDR3 protein, with no DNA. The sample includes tens of thousands of distinct CDR3 sequences. Sequencing used memory CD8+ T cells from blood. Every receptor here comes from a human donor in good health. Some clones in this sample may be carry-over from other donors' samples.

The chain has TRBV6-1 and TRBJ2-3. CDR1 MNHNS and CDR2 SASEGT come from the germline V gene. The CDR3 is 11 residues long. This chain's CDR3 is CATWVADTQYF.

This chain connects TRBV7-2 to TRBJ2-1. CDR3 length: 15 residues. Germline CDR1 reads SGHTA; CDR2 reads FQGNSA. The CDR3: CASSLIRHPSNEQFF.

The chain recombines TRBV12-3 or TRBV12-4 with TRBJ1-4; TCRdb gives TRBD1 as the D gene, but with no DNA this cannot be confirmed. This CDR3 region has 13 residues. CDR3 sequence reads: CASSEGQPKGLFF.

V gene TRBV20-1 combines with J gene TRBJ2-5; TCRdb proposes TRBD1, but this gene call is untestable without DNA. This CDR3 has 14 residues. Germline V gene data show CDR1 as DFQATT and CDR2 as SNEGSKA (reference sequence). CDR3 amino acids: CSARVGGAQETQYF.

V and J are TRBV20-1 and TRBJ2-5. Germline V gene lookup returns CDR1 DFQATT and CDR2 SNEGSKA (reference sequence). The CDR3 consists of 12 residues. CDR3 protein: CSAQPSWETQYF.

The chain links TRBV6-4 to TRBJ2-3. The CDR3 consists of 14 residues. Per germline, CDR1 MRHNA and CDR2 SNTAGT. The CDR3 reads CASSAVADTDTQYF.

The chain is built from TRBV20-1 and TRBJ2-1; TCRdb names TRBD1, which stays unverified in the absence of DNA. This CDR3 comprises 12 residues. Germline V lookup: CDR1 DFQATT, CDR2 SNEGSKA (reference sequence). The CDR3 spells CSARVGDNEQFF.

V usage is TRBV7-2 and J usage is TRBJ2-1; TCRdb's assignment of TRBD1 cannot be checked, as there is no DNA. CDR3 length equals 12 residues. Per the germline V gene, CDR1 is SGHTA and CDR2 is FQGNSA. CDR3 loop: CASGGSYNEQFF.

V is TRBV29-1 and J is TRBJ1-4. This CDR3 comprises 12 residues. The germline gives CDR1 SQVTM, CDR2 ANQGSEA. This CDR3 is CSVVGEDEKLFF.

The chain couples TRBV7-3 to TRBJ2-1; the TRBD1 assignment by TCRdb is unverifiable without DNA. The germline V gene has CDR1 SGHTA and CDR2 FQGTGA. CDR3 length: 13 amino acids. This CDR3 is CASSSGGGNEQFF.

The rearrangement joins TRBV28 to TRBJ2-5; the D call from TCRdb, TRBD2, cannot be confirmed without DNA. The CDR3 is 16 amino acids. Germline assignment: CDR1 MDHEN and CDR2 SYDVKM. The CDR3 spells CASSSERGAYQETQYF.

V gene TRBV29-1 combines with J gene TRBJ2-3; TCRdb names TRBD2, which stays unverified in the absence of DNA. Germline CDR1 reads SQVTM; CDR2 reads ANQGSEA. The CDR3 runs to 16 residues. The CDR3 here is CSVEDQTGLAGGSRYF.

The CDR3 sequence: CASGLPRTLGNEQYF. The chain links TRBV12-5 to TRBJ2-7; without DNA, the TCRdb call of TRBD1 cannot be checked. Looked up from germline, CDR1 is LGHNT and CDR2 is FRNRAP. CDR3 size: 15 residues.

This chain connects TRBV28 to TRBJ2-1. CDR1 and CDR2 (germline): MDHEN, SYDVKM. The CDR3 consists of 12 residues. The CDR3 protein is CASSRYYNEQFF.

The rearrangement links TRBV20-1 to TRBJ2-1; without DNA, the TCRdb call of TRBD1 cannot be checked. The germline CDR1 and CDR2 sequences are DFQATT and SNEGSKA (reference sequence). This CDR3 comprises 14 residues. The CDR3 sequence is CSADSGSSYNEQFF.

CDR3 region: CSARVGGQVPYEQYF. J is TRBJ2-7 and V is TRBV20-1; checking the TCRdb D call of TRBD1 is not possible without DNA. There are 15 residues in the CDR3. Per the germline V gene, CDR1 is DFQATT and CDR2 is SNEGSKA (reference sequence).

The chain employs TRBV7-3 and TRBJ2-2; the TCRdb call, TRBD2, lacks DNA for checking. CDR1 and CDR2 (germline): SGHTA, FQGTGA. This CDR3 is 18 amino acids long. The CDR3 spells CASSLRWRGATYTGELFF. The full variable domain, with the rest looked up from reference TRBV7-3 and TRBJ2-2, is GAGVSQTPSNKVTEKGKYVELRCDPISGHTALYWYRQSLGQGPEFLIYFQGTGAADDSGLPNDRFFAVRPEGSVSTLKIQRTERGDSAVYLCASSLRWRGATYTGELFFGEGSRLTVL.

Frequency places this clonotype as medium-sized. The CDR3 region is CASSLGFSYNEQFF. V and J are TRBV7-9 and TRBJ2-1. CDR3 length: 14 amino acids. Germline V CDR1 and CDR2: SEHNR, FQNEAQ (reference sequence).

V usage is TRBV3-1 and J usage is TRBJ2-1; TCRdb names TRBD2, which stays unverified in the absence of DNA. Germline V gene data show CDR1 as LGHDT and CDR2 as YNNKEL (reference sequence). The CDR3 totals 19 residues. The CDR3: CASSQDGLADRSSYNEQFF.

J is TRBJ2-7 and V is TRBV27; TCRdb indicates TRBD2, and absent DNA this call remains unverified. The CDR3 is 14 residues long. From germline, CDR1 is MNHEY and CDR2 SMNVEV (reference sequence). The CDR3: CASSLGGISYEQYF.

V gene TRBV7-3 combines with J gene TRBJ2-1; the D call of TRBD1 rests on TCRdb alone, since no DNA is present to check it. Germline V gives CDR1 SGHTA, CDR2 FQGTGA. The CDR3 contains 12 residues. Here the CDR3 reads CASSSDSHEQFF.